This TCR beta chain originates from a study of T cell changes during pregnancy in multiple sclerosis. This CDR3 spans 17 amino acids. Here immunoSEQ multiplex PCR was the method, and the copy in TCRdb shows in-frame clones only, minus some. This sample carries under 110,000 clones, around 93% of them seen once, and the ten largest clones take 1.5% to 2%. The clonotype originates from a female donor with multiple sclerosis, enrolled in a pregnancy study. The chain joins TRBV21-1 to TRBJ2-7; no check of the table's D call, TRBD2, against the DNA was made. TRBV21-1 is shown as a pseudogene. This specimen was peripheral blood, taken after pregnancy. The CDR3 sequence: CASSKERGHGLFYEQYF. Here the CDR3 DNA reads TGTGCCAGCAGCAAAGAGCGGGGACATGGCCTTTTCTACGAGCAGTACTTC.